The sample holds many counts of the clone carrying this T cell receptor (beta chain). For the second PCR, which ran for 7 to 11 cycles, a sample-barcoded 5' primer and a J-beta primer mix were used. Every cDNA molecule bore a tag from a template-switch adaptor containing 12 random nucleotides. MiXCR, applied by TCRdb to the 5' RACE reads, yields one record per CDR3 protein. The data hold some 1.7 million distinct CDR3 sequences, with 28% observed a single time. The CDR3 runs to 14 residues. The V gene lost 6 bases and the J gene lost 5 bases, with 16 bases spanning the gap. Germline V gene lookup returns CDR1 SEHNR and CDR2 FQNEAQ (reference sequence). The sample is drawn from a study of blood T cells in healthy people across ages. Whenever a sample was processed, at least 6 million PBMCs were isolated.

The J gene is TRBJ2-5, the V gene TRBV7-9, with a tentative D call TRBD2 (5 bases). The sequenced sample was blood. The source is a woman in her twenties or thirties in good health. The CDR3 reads CASRLGGARETQYF. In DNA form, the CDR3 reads TGTGCCAGCAGACTAGGCGGAGCGCGGGAGACCCAGTACTTC.